The 22 T cell receptor beta chains below come from one sample, sequenced in a study of blood T cell repertoires in COVID-19. Repertoires were generated with immunoSEQ multiplex PCR, while TCRdb's copy carries only in-frame clones and drops some. This table has 150,000 to 200,000 clones, more than 70% appearing once. The sequencing input was peripheral blood. The receptors come from a man in his forties or fifties with active or convalescent COVID-19.

V is TRBV4-1 and J is TRBJ2-1; 15 bases agree with TRBD2. The ends lost 2 bases at V and 3 bases at J; junction bases unmatched: 2. The CDR3 covers 17 residues. The germline V gene encodes CDR1 MGHRA and CDR2 YSYEKL. CDR3 region: CASSQWGLAGGYNEQFF. In DNA, the CDR3 is TGCGCCAGCAGCCAATGGGGACTAGCGGGGGGCTACAATGAGCAGTTCTTC.

This rearrangement joins TRBV9 to TRBJ2-7, with 7 positions matching TRBD2. V gave up 0 bases and J gave up 0 bases; unmatched junction bases: 3. Germline-derived CDR1 and CDR2 are SGDLS and YYNGEE. The CDR3 sequence is 15 residues long. The CDR3 is CASSVGTSVSYEQYF. The CDR3 DNA reads TGTGCCAGCAGCGTAGGAACTAGCGTCTCCTACGAGCAGTACTTC.

The V and J genes are TRBV4-2 and TRBJ2-6; D is unclear. Germline lookup yields CDR1 LGHNA and CDR2 YNFKEQ. The V end lost 0 bases, the J end lost 3 bases, and 6 bases lay between the germline ends. The CDR3 extends over 15 amino acids. The DNA for the CDR3 is TGTGCCAGCAGCCAAGAACCGGGTGGGGCCAACGTCCTGACTTTC. Amino acids: CASSQEPGGANVLTF.

The J gene is TRBJ1-5, the V gene TRBV4-3; D remains ambiguous. Per the germline V gene, CDR1 is LGHNA and CDR2 is YSLEER. V dropped 0 bases and J dropped 3 bases, with 9 bases sitting between them. CDR3 length: 15 residues. CDR3 DNA: TGCGCCAGCAGCCAAGATCGGGTGACCAATCAGCCCCAGCATTTT. Amino acids: CASSQDRVTNQPQHF.

This clone showed up just a few times. The chain combines TRBV28 with TRBJ1-3; D is undetermined. V dropped 2 bases and J dropped 0 bases, with 5 bases sitting between them. Per germline, CDR1 MDHEN and CDR2 SYDVKM. CDR3 length: 14 residues. CDR3 amino acids: CASSLASSGNTIYF. DNA for the CDR3: TGTGCCAGCAGTTTAGCCAGCTCTGGAAACACCATATATTTT.

This clone was counted a single time. The rearrangement uses TRBV11-2 and TRBJ2-1, with D maybe TRBD1 (5 bases). Trimming cost V 5 bases and J 3 bases, with 14 bases left between them. The CDR3 totals 15 residues. Looked up from germline, CDR1 is SGHAT and CDR2 is FQNNGV. In nucleotides, the CDR3 is TGTGCCAGCAGCGACAGAATCAGAGGCTACAATGAGCAGTTCTTC. It is translated as CASSDRIRGYNEQFF.

This chain joins TRBV5-1 and TRBJ2-7; 9 bases are a match to TRBD1. With 0 bases clipped from V and 5 bases from J, the junction kept 6 bases outside the gene matches. Germline V lookup: CDR1 SGHRS, CDR2 YFSETQ. This CDR3 has 15 residues. CDR3 bases: TGCGCCAGCAGCTTGGGATGGGACAGGGTCCACGAGCAGTACTTC. Translating it yields CASSLGWDRVHEQYF.

The gene calls are TRBV19 and TRBJ1-1; 7 bases match TRBD1. Germline trimming cut 5 bases from V and 1 base from J; bases unmatched to any gene: 13. CDR1 and CDR2 from the germline V gene are LNHDA and SQIVND (reference sequence). The CDR3 extends over 17 amino acids. The CDR3 is CASSPFDRETWNTEAFF. The CDR3 region has the DNA TGTGCCAGTAGTCCTTTCGACAGGGAAACATGGAACACTGAAGCTTTCTTT.

J is TRBJ2-3 and V is TRBV18; 7 bases fit TRBD1. V shed 0 bases, J shed 4 bases, and the junction held 7 bases outside the gene matches. CDR3 length: 16 amino acids. In germline, CDR1 is KGHSH, CDR2 LQKENI. CDR3 protein: CASSPPRTGIPDTQYF. The CDR3 region has the DNA TGTGCCAGCTCACCACCTAGGACAGGAATACCAGATACGCAGTATTTT.

This clone showed up many times. Other DNA sequences in the sample encode the same CDR3. V is TRBV3-1 (or the pseudogene TRBV3-2) and J is TRBJ1-1, with D tentatively TRBD1 (6 bases). The CDR3 totals 13 residues. V was shortened by 1 base and J by 4 bases, with 7 bases between the two germline ends. The germline CDR1 and CDR2 sequences are LGHDT and YNNKEL (reference sequence). In DNA form, the CDR3 reads TGTGCCAGCAGCCAAGGCAGGGGCACTGAAGCTTTCTTT. It yields the protein CASSQGRGTEAFF.

The chain recombines TRBV28 with TRBJ1-2; the match to TRBD1 covers 7 bases. After removal of 5 bases from V and 4 bases from J, the junction contained 4 bases not matched to a gene. The CDR3 extends over 13 amino acids. The germline CDR1 and CDR2 sequences are MDHEN and SYDVKM. CDR3 nucleotide sequence: TGTGCCAGCAGTCGGACAGGCATCTATGGCTACACCTTC. This gives the protein CASSRTGIYGYTF.

This chain uses TRBV7-3 with TRBJ1-1; the D gene is possibly TRBD1 (5 bases). With 5 bases removed from V and 1 base from J, the gap between germline ends came to 11 bases. Germline assignment: CDR1 SGHTA and CDR2 FQGTGA. The length of the CDR3 is 14 residues. For the CDR3, the DNA is TGTGCCAGCAGCCGTATTGGACAGAACACTGAAGCTTTCTTT. Translating it yields CASSRIGQNTEAFF.

The chain has TRBV6-1 and TRBJ1-1, with D unclear. V was clipped by 2 bases and J by 1 base, with 17 bases between them. The germline V gene encodes CDR1 MNHNS and CDR2 SASEGT. The CDR3 extends over 17 amino acids. The CDR3 protein is CASSEIGVRLGNTEAFF. The DNA for the CDR3 is TGTGCCAGCAGTGAAATCGGGGTCAGGTTGGGGAACACTGAAGCTTTCTTT.

This sequence joins TRBV9 and TRBJ2-1; TRBD2 matches at 11 bases. Germline V gene lookup returns CDR1 SGDLS and CDR2 YYNGEE. Trimming cost V 1 base and J 7 bases; bases outside gene matches: 4. The CDR3 is 15 amino acids. The CDR3, as DNA: TGTGCCAGCAGCGTATTAGCGGGGGGGCTGAATGAGCAGTTCTTC. Amino acid sequence: CASSVLAGGLNEQFF. Full variable domain (remainder filled in from reference TRBV9 and TRBJ2-1): DSGVTQTPKHLITATGQRVTLRCSPRSGDLSVYWYQQSLDQGLQFLIQYYNGEERAKGNILERFSAQQFPDLHSELNLSSLELGDSALYFCASSVLAGGLNEQFFGPGTRLTVL.

The chain is built from TRBV4-2 and TRBJ1-2, with 12 bases matching TRBD1. Germline loops: CDR1 LGHNA, CDR2 YNFKEQ. CDR3 length: 15 residues. With V trimmed by 2 bases and J by 7 bases, 5 bases remained unmatched. This chain's CDR3 is CASSQTGTGGVGYTF. Written as DNA, the CDR3 is TGTGCCAGCAGCCAAACCGGGACAGGGGGCGTTGGCTACACCTTC.

The CDR3 region is CAWSVRGQGYGYTF. DNA of the CDR3: TGTGCCTGGAGTGTACGGGGACAGGGTTATGGCTACACCTTC. The chain carries TRBV30 and TRBJ1-2; 9 bases align to TRBD1. The V gene's germline CDR1 is GTSNPN and CDR2 SVGIG (reference sequence). The V and J ends lost 0 bases and 5 bases, in that order; junction bases with no gene match: 4. There are 14 residues in the CDR3.

The chain couples TRBV7-9 to TRBJ1-1; D call uncertain. Germline values: CDR1 SEHNR, CDR2 FQNEAQ (reference sequence). V lost 10 bases and J 1 base, leaving 16 bases between the germline ends. The CDR3 sequence is 14 residues long. The CDR3 sequence is CATDDQRPNTEAFF. The CDR3 coding sequence is TGTGCCACCGACGATCAGCGACCGAACACTGAAGCTTTCTTT.

This chain joins TRBV10-3 and TRBJ2-5; a possible D gene is TRBD1 (5 bases). V lost 11 bases, J lost 7 bases, and 17 bases lay in between. The V gene's germline CDR1 is ENHRY and CDR2 SYGVKD. The CDR3 extends over 12 amino acids. CDR3 sequence reads: CAFHPGFWTQYF. In DNA form, the CDR3 reads TGTGCCTTTCATCCAGGGTTTTGGACCCAGTACTTC.

The chain carries TRBV2 and TRBJ1-1, with D possibly being TRBD1 (5 bases). Germline V lookup: CDR1 SNHLY, CDR2 FYNNEI. This CDR3 contains 13 residues. With 8 bases removed from V and 6 bases from J, the gap between germline ends came to 16 bases. The CDR3: CASGVAREAEAFF. For the CDR3, the DNA is TGTGCCAGCGGCGTCGCCAGGGAGGCTGAAGCTTTCTTT.

The V call is TRBV27, the J call TRBJ1-2; D call uncertain. Trimming cost V 0 bases and J 4 bases, with 18 bases left between them. Germline assignment: CDR1 MNHEY and CDR2 SMNVEV (reference sequence). The CDR3 has 17 amino acids. CDR3 sequence reads: CASSLSPQAGRSYGYTF. Written as DNA, the CDR3 is TGTGCCAGCAGTTTATCTCCCCAGGCAGGCCGAAGCTATGGCTACACCTTC.

The rearrangement links TRBV5-4 to TRBJ2-3, with TRBD1 as a possible D gene (5 bases). V lost 1 base, J lost 2 bases, and 11 bases lay in between. The CDR3 is made up of 15 amino acids. CDR1 is SGHNT, CDR2 YYREEE, per germline (reference sequence). The CDR3 spells CASSLSTGDTDTQYF. CDR3 bases: TGTGCCAGCAGCTTGTCTACAGGAGACACAGATACGCAGTATTTT.

On this clone: Distinct nucleotide sequences in the sample also encode this CDR3. V and J are TRBV12-5 and TRBJ1-1; a weak D match, TRBD1 (6 bases). The CDR3 extends over 16 amino acids. Germline CDR1 reads LGHNT; CDR2 reads FRNRAP. V was cut by 6 bases and J by 4 bases, with 21 bases left in between. CDR3 region: CASGPGGGGLGTEAFF. CDR3 bases: TGTGCTAGTGGCCCTGGGGGGGGCGGATTGGGCACTGAAGCTTTCTTT. The entire variable domain, with the rest obtained from reference TRBV12-5 and TRBJ1-1, is as follows: DARVTQTPRHKVTEMGQEVTMRCQPILGHNTVFWYRQTMMQGLELLAYFRNRAPLDDSGMPKDRFSAEMPDATLATLKIQPSEPRDSAVYFCASGPGGGGLGTEAFFGQGTRLTVV.